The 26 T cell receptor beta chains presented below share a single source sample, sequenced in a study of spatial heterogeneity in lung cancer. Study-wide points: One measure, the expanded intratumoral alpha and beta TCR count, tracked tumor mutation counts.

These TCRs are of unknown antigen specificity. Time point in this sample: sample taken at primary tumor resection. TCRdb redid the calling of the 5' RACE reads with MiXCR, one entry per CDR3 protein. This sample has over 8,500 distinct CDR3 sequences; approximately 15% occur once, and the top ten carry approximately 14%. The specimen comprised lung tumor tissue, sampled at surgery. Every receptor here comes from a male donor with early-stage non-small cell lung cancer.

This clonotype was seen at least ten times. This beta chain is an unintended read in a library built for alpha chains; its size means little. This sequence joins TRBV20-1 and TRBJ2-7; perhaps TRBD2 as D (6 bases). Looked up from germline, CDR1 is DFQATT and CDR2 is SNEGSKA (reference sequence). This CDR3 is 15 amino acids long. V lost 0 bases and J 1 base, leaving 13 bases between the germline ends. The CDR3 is CSARDVTRPSYEQYF. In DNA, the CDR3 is TGCAGTGCTAGAGATGTGACTAGACCTTCCTACGAGCAGTACTTC.

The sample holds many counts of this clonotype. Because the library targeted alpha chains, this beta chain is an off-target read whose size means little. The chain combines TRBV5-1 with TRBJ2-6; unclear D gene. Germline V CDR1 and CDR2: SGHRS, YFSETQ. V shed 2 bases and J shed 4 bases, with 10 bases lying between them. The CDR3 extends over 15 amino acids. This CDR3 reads CASSFPGTGANVLTF. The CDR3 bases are TGCGCCAGCAGCTTCCCAGGCACCGGGGCCAACGTCCTGACTTTC.

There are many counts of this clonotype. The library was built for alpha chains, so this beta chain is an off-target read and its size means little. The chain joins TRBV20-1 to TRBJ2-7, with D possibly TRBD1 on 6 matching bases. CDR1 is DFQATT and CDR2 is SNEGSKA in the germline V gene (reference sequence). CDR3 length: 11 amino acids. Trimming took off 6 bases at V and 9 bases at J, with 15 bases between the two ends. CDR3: CSARIQGGQYF. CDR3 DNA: TGCAGTGCCAGGATACAGGGTGGGCAGTACTTC.

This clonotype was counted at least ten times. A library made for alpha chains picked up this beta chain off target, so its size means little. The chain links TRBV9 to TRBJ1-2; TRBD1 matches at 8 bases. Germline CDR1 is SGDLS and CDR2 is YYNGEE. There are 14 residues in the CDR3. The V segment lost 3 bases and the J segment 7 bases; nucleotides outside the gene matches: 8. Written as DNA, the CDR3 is TGTGCCAGCAGCGCGGACAGGGTTGATCGTGGCTACACCTTC. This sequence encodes CASSADRVDRGYTF.

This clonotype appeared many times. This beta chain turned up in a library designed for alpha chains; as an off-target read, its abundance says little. CDR3 DNA sequence: TGTGCCAGCAGCCTCCCGGGACTAGCGGGAGAGGGGGCCCAAGAGACCCAGTACTTC. Amino acids: CASSLPGLAGEGAQETQYF. This chain connects TRBV5-4 to TRBJ2-5, with 14 bases lining up with TRBD2. The CDR3 is made up of 19 amino acids. V was pared by 4 bases and J by 1 base, with 12 bases of the junction left unmatched. The germline V gene encodes CDR1 SGHNT and CDR2 YYREEE (reference sequence).

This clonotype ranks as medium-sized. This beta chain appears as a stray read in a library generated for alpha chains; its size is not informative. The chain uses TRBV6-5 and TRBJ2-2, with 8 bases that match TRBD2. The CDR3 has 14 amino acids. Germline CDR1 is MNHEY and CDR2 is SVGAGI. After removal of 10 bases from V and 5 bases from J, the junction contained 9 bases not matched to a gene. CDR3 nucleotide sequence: TGTGCCACCAGGATAGCGGGGCGAACCGGGGAGCTGTTTTTT. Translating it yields CATRIAGRTGELFF.

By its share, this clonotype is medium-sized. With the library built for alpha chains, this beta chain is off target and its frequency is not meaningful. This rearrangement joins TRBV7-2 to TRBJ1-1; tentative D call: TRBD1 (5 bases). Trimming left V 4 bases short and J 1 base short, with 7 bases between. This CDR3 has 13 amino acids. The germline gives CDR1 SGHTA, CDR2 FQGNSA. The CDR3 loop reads CASSSQENTEAFF. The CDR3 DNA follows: TGTGCCAGCAGCTCACAGGAGAACACTGAAGCTTTCTTT.

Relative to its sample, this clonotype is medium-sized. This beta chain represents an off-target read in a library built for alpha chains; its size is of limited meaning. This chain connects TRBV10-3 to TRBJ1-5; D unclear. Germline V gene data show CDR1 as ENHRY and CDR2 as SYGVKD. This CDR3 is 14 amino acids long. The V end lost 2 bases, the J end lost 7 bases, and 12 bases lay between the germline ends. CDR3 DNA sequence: TGTGCCATCAGTGAGGAGGAGGGTCGGCAGCCCCAGCATTTT. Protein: CAISEEEGRQPQHF.

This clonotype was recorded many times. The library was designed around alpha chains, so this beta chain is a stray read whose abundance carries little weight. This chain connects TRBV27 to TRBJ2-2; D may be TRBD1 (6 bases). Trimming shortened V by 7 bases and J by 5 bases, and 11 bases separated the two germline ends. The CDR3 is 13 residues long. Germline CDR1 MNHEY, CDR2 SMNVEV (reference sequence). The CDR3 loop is CASKGVGTGELFF. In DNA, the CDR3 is TGTGCCAGCAAGGGGGTAGGGACCGGGGAGCTGTTTTTT.

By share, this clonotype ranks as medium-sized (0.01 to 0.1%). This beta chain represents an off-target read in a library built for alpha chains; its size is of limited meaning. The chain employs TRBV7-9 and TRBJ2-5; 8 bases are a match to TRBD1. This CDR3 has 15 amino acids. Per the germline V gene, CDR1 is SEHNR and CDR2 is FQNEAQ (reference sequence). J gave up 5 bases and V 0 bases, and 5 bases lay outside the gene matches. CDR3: CASSLAWTGIETQYF. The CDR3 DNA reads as TGTGCCAGCAGCTTAGCGTGGACAGGGATCGAGACCCAGTACTTC. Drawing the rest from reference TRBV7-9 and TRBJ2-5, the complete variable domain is DTGVSQNPRHKITKRGQNVTFRCDPISEHNRLYWYRQTLGQGPEFLTYFQNEAQLEKSRLLSDRFSAERPKGSFSTLEIQRTEQGDSAMYLCASSLAWTGIETQYFGPGTRLLVL.

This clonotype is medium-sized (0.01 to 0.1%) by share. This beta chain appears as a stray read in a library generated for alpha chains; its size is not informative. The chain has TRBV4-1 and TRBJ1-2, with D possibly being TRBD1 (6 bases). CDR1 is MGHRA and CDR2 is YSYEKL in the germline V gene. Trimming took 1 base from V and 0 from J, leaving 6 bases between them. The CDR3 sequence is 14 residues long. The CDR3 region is CASSQAGANYGYTF. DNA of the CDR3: TGCGCCAGCAGCCAAGCAGGGGCTAACTATGGCTACACCTTC.

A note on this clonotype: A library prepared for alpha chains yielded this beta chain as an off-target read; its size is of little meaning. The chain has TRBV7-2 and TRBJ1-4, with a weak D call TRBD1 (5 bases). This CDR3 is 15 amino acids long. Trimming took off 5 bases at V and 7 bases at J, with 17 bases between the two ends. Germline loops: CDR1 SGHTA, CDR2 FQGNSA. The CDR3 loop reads CASSPKGARAEKLFF. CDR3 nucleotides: TGTGCCAGCAGCCCGAAAGGGGCTAGGGCTGAAAAACTGTTTTTT.

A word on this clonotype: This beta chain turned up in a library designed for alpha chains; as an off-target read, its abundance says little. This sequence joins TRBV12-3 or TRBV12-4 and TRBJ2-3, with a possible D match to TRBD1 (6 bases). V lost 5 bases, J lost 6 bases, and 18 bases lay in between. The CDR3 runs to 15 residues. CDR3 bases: TGTGCCAGCAGTGCCCAAGGGGGAGTAATGGATACGCAGTATTTT. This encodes CASSAQGGVMDTQYF.

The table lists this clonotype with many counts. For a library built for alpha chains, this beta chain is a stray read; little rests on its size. Here the CDR3 reads CASSFSQGGSEAFF. The CDR3 DNA sequence: TGTGCCAGCAGTTTCAGCCAGGGGGGGTCTGAAGCTTTCTTT. The chain couples TRBV12-3 or TRBV12-4 to TRBJ1-1; 7 bases agree with TRBD1. CDR3 length equals 14 residues. J gave up 6 bases and V 3 bases, and 7 bases lay outside the gene matches.

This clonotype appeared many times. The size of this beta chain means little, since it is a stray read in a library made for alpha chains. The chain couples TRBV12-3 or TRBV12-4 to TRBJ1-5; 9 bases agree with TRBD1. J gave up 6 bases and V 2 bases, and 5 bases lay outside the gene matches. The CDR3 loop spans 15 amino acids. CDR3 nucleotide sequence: TGTGCCAGCAGTTTAACAGGGACAGGGAGTCAGCCCCAGCATTTT. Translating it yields CASSLTGTGSQPQHF.

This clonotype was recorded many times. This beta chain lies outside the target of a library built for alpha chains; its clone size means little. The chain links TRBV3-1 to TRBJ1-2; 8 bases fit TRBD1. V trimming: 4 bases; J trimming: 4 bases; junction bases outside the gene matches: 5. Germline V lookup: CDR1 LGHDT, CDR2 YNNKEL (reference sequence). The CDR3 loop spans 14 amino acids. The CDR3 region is CASSPQGASYGYTF. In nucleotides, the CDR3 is TGTGCCAGCAGCCCCCAGGGGGCTAGCTATGGCTACACCTTC.

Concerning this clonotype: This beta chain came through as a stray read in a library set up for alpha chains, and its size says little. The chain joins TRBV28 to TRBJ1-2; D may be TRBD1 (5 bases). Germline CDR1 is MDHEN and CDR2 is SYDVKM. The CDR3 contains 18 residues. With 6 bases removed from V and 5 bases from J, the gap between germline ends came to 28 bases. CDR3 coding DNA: TGTGCCAGCAGAAATAACGTCGGGACCCCAAAGAGGGGTTATGGCTACACCTTC. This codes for CASRNNVGTPKRGYGYTF.

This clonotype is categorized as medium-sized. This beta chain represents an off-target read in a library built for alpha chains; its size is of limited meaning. In nucleotides, the CDR3 is TGCGCCAGCAGTCAATCAGGGGATACGCAGTATTTT. Protein: CASSQSGDTQYF. The chain is built from TRBV23-1 and TRBJ2-3; D is uncertain. Being an ORF, TRBV23-1 has a function that is uncertain. The V and J ends lost 0 bases and 6 bases respectively, with 4 bases between them. CDR3 length: 12 amino acids.

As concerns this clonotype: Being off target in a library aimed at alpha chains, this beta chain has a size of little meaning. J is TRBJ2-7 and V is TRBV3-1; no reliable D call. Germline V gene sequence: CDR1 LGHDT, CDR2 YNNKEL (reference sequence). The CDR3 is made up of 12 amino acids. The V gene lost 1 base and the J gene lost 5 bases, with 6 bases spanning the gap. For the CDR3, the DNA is TGTGCCAGCAGCCAAGCAATTGACGAGCAGTACTTC. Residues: CASSQAIDEQYF.

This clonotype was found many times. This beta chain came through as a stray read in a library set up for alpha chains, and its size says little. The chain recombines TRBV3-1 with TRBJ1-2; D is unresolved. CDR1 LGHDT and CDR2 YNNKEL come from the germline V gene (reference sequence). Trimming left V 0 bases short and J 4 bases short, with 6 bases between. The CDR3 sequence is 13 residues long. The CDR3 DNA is TGTGCCAGCAGCCAAGAGGGCTTCTATGGCTACACCTTC. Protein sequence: CASSQEGFYGYTF.

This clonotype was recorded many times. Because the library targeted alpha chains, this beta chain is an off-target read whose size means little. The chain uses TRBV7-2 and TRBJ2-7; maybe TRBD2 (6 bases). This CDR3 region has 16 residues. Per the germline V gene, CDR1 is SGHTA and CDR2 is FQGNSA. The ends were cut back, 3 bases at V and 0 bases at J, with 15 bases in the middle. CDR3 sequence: CASSFWAGPSSYEQYF. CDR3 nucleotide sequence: TGTGCCAGCAGCTTTTGGGCGGGACCGAGCTCCTACGAGCAGTACTTC.

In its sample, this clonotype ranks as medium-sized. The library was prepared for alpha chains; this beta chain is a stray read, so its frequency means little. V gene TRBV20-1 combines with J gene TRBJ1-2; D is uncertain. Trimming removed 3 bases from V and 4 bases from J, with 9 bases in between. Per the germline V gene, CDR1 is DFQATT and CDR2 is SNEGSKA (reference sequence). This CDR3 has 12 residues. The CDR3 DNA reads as TGCAGTGCTAGCCCGGACCGCTATGGCTACACCTTC. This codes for CSASPDRYGYTF.

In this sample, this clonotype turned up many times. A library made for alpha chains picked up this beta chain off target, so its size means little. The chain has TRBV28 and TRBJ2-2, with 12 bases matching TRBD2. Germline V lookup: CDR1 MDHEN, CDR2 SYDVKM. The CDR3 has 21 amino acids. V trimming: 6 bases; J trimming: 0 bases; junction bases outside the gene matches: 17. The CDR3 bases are TGTGCCAGCAGAGGCTGGGGGATGACTAGCGGGAGAGAAACGAACACCGGGGAGCTGTTTTTT. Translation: CASRGWGMTSGRETNTGELFF.

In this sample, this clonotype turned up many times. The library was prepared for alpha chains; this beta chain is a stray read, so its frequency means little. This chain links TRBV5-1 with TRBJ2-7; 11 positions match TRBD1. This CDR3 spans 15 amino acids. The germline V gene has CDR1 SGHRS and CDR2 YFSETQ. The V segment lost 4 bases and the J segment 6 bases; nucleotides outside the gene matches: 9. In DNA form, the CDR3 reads TGCGCCAGCAGCCCAAATCACGGACAGGGGGCCGAGCAGTACTTC. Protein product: CASSPNHGQGAEQYF.

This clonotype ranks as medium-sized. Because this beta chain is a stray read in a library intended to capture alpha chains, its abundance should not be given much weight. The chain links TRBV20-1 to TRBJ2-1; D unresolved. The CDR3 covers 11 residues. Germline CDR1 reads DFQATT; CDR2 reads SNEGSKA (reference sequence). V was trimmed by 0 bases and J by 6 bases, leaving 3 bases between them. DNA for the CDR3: TGCAGTGCTAGAGAGTTCAATGAGCAGTTCTTC. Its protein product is CSAREFNEQFF.

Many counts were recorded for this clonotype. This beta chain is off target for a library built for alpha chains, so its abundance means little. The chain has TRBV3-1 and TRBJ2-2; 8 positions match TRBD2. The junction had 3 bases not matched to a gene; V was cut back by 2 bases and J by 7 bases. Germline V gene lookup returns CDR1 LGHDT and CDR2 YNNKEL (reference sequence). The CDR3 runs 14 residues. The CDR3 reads CASSQSGGFGELFF. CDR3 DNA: TGTGCCAGCAGCCAATCGGGAGGGTTCGGGGAGCTGTTTTTT.